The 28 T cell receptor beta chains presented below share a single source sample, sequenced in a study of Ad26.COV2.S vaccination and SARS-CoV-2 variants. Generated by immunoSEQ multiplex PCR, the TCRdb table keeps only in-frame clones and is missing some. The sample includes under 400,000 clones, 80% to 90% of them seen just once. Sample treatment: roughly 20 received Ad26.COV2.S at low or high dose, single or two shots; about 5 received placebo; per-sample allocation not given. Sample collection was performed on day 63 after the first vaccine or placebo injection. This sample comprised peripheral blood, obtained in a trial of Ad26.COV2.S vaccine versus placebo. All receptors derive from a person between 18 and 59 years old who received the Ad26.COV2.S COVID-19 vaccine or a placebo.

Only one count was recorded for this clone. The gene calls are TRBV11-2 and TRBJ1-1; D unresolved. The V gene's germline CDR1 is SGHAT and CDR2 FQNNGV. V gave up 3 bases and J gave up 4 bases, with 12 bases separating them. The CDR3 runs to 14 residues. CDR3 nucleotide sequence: TGTGCCAGCAGCTTTACCCGACGTATCACTGAAGCTTTCTTT. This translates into CASSFTRRITEAFF.

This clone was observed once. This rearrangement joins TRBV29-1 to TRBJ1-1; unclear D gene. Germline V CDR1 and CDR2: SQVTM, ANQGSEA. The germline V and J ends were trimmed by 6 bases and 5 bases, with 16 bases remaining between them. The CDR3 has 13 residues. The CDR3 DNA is TGCAGCGTCCATGACGGGTCGGGAACTGAAGCTTTCTTT. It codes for CSVHDGSGTEAFF. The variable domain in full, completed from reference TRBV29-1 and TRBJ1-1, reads SAVISQKPSRDICQRGTSLTIQCQVDSQVTMMFWYRQQPGQSLTLIATANQGSEATYESGFVIDKFPISRPNLTFSTLTVSNMSPEDSSIYLCSVHDGSGTEAFFGQGTRLTVV.

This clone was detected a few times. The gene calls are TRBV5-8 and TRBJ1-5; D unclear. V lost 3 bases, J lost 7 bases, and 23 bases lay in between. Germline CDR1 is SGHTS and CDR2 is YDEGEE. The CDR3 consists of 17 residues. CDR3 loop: CASSSSNAGGGMQPQHF. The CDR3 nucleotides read TGTGCCAGCAGCTCCTCTAATGCGGGTGGAGGTATGCAGCCCCAGCATTTT.

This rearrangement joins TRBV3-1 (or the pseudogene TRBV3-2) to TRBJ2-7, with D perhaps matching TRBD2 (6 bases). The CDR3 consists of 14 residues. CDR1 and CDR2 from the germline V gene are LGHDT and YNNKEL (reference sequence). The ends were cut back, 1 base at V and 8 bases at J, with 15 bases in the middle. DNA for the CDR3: TGTGCCAGCAGCCAAGCCATCGGGGAGGAGCAGCAGTACTTC. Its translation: CASSQAIGEEQQYF.

The CDR3 spells CASSPQAGEQGETQYF. CDR3 in DNA: TGTGCCAGCAGCCCTCAGGCGGGGGAGCAGGGAGAGACCCAGTACTTC. This chain uses TRBV4-2 with TRBJ2-5; TRBD2 agrees at 7 bases. CDR3 size: 16 residues. Trimming took 4 bases from V and 4 from J; bases not matched to a gene: 12. Germline CDR1 and CDR2: LGHNA and YNFKEQ.

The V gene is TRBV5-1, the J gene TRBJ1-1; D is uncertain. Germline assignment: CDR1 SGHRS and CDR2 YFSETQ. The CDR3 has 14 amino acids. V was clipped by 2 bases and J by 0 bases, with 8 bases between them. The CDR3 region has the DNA TGCGCCAGCAGCTTTCCAGGACTGAACACTGAAGCTTTCTTT. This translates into CASSFPGLNTEAFF.

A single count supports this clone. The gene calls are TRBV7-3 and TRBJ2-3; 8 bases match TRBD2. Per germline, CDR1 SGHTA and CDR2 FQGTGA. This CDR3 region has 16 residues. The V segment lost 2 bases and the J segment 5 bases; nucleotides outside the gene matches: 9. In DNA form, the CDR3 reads TGTGCCAGCAGCTTAGTTGGCGGGGGGAGGATAGATACGCAGTATTTT. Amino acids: CASSLVGGGRIDTQYF. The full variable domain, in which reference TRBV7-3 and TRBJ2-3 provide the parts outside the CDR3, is GAGVSQTPSNKVTEKGKYVELRCDPISGHTALYWYRQSLGQGPEFLIYFQGTGAADDSGLPNDRFFAVRPEGSVSTLKIQRTERGDSAVYLCASSLVGGGRIDTQYFGPGTRLTVL.

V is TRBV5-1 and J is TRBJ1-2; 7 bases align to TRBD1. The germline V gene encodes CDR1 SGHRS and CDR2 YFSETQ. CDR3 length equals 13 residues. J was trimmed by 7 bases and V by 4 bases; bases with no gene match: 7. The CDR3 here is CASSPDRAFGYTF. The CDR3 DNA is TGCGCCAGCAGCCCCGACAGGGCCTTTGGCTACACCTTC.

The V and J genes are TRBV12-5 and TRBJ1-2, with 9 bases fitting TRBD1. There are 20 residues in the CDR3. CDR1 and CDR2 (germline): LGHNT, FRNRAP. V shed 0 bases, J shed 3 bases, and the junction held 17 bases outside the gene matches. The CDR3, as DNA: TGTGCTAGTGGTTTGGTACTATCCGGGACAGGGTATTTGAGCGACTATGGCTACACCTTC. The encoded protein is CASGLVLSGTGYLSDYGYTF.

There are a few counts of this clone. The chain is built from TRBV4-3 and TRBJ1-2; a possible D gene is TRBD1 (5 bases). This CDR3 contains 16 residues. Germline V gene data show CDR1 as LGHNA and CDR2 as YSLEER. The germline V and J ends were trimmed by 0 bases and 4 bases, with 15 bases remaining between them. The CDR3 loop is CASSQDHVGPGYGYTF. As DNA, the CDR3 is TGCGCCAGCAGCCAAGATCACGTGGGGCCCGGCTATGGCTACACCTTC.

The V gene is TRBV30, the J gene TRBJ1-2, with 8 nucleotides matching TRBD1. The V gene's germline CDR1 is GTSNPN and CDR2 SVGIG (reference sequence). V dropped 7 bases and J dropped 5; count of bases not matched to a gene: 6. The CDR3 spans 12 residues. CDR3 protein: CALQGDGYGYTF. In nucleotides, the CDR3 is TGTGCCTTACAGGGGGACGGTTATGGCTACACCTTC.

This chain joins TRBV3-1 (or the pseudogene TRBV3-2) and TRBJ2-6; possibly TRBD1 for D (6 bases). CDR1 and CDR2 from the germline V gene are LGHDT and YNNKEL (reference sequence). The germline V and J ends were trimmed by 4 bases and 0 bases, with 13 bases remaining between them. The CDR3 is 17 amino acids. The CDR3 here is CASSPGALASGANVLTF. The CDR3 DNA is TGTGCCAGCAGCCCAGGGGCCCTAGCCTCTGGGGCCAACGTCCTGACTTTC.

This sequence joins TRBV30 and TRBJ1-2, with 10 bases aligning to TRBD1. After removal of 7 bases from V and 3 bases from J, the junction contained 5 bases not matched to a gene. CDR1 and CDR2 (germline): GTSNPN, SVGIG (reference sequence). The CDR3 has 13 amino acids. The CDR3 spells CAYSTGGDYGYTF. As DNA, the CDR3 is TGTGCCTACTCGACAGGGGGCGACTATGGCTACACCTTC.

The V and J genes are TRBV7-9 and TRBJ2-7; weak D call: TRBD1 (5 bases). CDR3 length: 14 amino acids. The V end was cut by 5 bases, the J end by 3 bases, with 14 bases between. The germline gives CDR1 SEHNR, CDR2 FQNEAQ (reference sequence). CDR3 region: CASSDPAGHYEQYF. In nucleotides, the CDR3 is TGTGCCAGCAGCGACCCAGCCGGACACTACGAGCAGTACTTC.

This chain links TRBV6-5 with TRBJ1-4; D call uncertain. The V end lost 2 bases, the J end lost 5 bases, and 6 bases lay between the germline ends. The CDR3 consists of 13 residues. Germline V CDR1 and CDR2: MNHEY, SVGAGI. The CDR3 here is CASSYGLNEKLFF. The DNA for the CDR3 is TGTGCCAGCAGTTACGGTCTCAATGAAAAACTGTTTTTT.

CDR3 DNA sequence: TGTGCCAGTAGTATATGGAGGGGTATAGATGGCTACACCTTC. Translated, it gives CASSIWRGIDGYTF. This chain joins TRBV19 and TRBJ1-2; D might be TRBD1 (5 bases). The CDR3 sequence is 14 residues long. Germline assignment: CDR1 LNHDA and CDR2 SQIVND (reference sequence). The V gene lost 2 bases and the J gene lost 6 bases, with 13 bases spanning the gap.

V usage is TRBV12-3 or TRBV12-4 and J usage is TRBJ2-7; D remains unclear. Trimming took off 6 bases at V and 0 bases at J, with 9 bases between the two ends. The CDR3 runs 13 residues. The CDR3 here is CASREPHSYEQYF. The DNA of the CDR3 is TGTGCCAGCAGGGAGCCTCACTCCTACGAGCAGTACTTC.

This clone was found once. CDR3 loop: CASSQDGSKTNYGYTF. CDR3 in DNA: TGTGCCAGCAGCCAAGATGGGAGCAAAACTAACTATGGCTACACCTTC. This chain uses TRBV3-1 (or the pseudogene TRBV3-2) with TRBJ1-2; D unresolved. The V gene lost 0 bases and the J gene lost 0 bases, with 11 bases spanning the gap. This CDR3 region has 16 residues. Germline V gene data show CDR1 as LGHDT and CDR2 as YNNKEL (reference sequence).

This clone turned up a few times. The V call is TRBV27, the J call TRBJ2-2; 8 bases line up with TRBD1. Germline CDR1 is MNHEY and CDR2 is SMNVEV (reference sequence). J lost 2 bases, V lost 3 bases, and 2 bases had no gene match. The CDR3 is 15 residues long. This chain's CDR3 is CASSFGQGNTGELFF. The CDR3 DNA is TGTGCCAGCAGTTTCGGACAGGGAAACACCGGGGAGCTGTTTTTT.

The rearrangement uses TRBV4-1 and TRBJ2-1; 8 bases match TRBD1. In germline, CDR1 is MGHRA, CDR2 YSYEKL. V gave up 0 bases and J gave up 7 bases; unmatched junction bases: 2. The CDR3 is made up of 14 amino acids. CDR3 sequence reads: CASSQDRTGNEQFF. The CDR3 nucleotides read TGCGCCAGCAGCCAAGATAGGACAGGGAATGAGCAGTTCTTC.

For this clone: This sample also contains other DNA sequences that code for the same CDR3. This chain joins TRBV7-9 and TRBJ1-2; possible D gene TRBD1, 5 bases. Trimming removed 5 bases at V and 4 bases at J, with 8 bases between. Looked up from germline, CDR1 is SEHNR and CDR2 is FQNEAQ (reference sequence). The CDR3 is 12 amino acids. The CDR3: CASSPDSYGYTF. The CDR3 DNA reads TGTGCCAGCAGCCCAGACAGCTATGGCTACACCTTC.

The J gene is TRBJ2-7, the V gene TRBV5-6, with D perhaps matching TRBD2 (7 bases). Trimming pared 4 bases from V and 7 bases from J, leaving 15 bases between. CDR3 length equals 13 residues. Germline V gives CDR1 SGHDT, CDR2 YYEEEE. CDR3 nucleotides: TGTGCCAGCAGCCCCGTCGGGGGGCGGGAGCAGTACTTC. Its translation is CASSPVGGREQYF. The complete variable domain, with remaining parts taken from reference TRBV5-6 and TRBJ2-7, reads DAGVTQSPTHLIKTRGQQVTLRCSPKSGHDTVSWYQQALGQGPQFIFQYYEEEERQRGNFPDRFSGHQFPNYSSELNVNALLLGDSALYLCASSPVGGREQYFGPGTRLTVT.

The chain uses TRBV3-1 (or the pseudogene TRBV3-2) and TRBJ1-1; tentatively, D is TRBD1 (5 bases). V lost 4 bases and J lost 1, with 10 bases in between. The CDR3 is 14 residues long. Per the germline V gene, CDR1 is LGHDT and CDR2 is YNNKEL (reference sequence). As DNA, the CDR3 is TGTGCCAGCAGCCCCTGGACACAGAACACTGAAGCTTTCTTT. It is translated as CASSPWTQNTEAFF.

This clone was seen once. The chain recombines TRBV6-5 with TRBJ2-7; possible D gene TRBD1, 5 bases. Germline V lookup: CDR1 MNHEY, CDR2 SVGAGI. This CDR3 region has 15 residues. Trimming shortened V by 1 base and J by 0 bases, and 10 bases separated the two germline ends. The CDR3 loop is CASSYLTGSSYEQYF. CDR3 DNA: TGTGCCAGCAGTTACTTAACAGGTAGCTCCTACGAGCAGTACTTC.

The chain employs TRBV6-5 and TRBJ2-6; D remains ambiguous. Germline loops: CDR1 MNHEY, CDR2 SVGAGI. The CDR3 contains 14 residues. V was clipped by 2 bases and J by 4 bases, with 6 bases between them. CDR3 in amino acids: CASSYGVGANVLTF. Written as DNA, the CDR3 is TGTGCCAGCAGTTACGGCGTGGGGGCCAACGTCCTGACTTTC.

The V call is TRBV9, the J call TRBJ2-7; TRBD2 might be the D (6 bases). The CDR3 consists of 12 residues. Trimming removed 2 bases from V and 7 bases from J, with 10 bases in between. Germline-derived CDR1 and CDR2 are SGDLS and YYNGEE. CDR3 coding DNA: TGTGCCAGCAGCGTTATGGAGGGGGAGCAGTACTTC. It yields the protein CASSVMEGEQYF.

DNA for the CDR3: TGCGCCAGCAGCTTGGCCTCTACCTACAACTACGAGCAGTACTTC. Amino acid sequence: CASSLASTYNYEQYF. The chain is built from TRBV5-1 and TRBJ2-7; D remains unclear. This CDR3 region has 15 residues. V lost 0 bases and J 3 bases, leaving 13 bases between the germline ends. Germline values: CDR1 SGHRS, CDR2 YFSETQ.

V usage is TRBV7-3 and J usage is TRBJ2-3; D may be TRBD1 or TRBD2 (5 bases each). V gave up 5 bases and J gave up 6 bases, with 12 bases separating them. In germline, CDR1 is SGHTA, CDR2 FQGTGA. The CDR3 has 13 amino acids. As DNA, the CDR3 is TGTGCCAGCAGCCTAGGGGACGTGGATACGCAGTATTTT. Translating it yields CASSLGDVDTQYF.